These 26 T cell receptor beta chains came from one sample sequenced in a study of cytomegalovirus exposure and HLA in healthy donors. Measured with immunoSEQ multiplex PCR; TCRdb has only the in-frame clones, and not every one. Of 200,000 to 300,000 clones listed, 86% are singletons. Sequencing used PBMCs. The receptors here all came from a woman aged 25 to 39 in good health and CMV-seropositive.

As concerns this clone: The same CDR3 also results from other DNA sequences found in this sample. J is TRBJ2-5 and V is TRBV20-1; D is unclear. Germline loops: CDR1 DFQATT, CDR2 SNEGSKA (reference sequence). The CDR3 has 11 amino acids. Trimming left V 3 bases short and J 3 bases short, with 5 bases between. In DNA form, the CDR3 reads TGCAGTGCTAGTCCAGAAGAGACCCAGTACTTC. Translating gives CSASPEETQYF.

On this clone itself: This sample includes further DNA sequences coding for the same CDR3. The gene calls are TRBV6-1 and TRBJ2-1; TRBD2 aligns across 7 bases. The germline V gene encodes CDR1 MNHNS and CDR2 SASEGT. The V and J ends lost 1 base and 1 base, in that order; junction bases with no gene match: 4. This CDR3 has 16 amino acids. The CDR3 reads CASSEGTGGSYNEQFF. The DNA of the CDR3 is TGTGCCAGCAGTGAAGGGACGGGAGGATCCTACAATGAGCAGTTCTTC.

This sequence joins TRBV27 and TRBJ2-7; 8 nucleotides match TRBD1. This CDR3 spans 15 amino acids. From germline, CDR1 is MNHEY and CDR2 SMNVEV (reference sequence). Unmatched junction bases numbered 13, after V lost 7 bases and J lost 5 bases. The DNA for the CDR3 is TGTGCCAGCATCTATAAAGGACAGGGTTGGGACGAGCAGTACTTC. This sequence encodes CASIYKGQGWDEQYF.

CDR3 amino acids: CASSLGPGANTGELFF. CDR3 nucleotides: TGTGCCAGCAGCTTGGGTCCAGGGGCGAACACCGGGGAGCTGTTTTTT. This chain uses TRBV5-6 with TRBJ2-2, with D possibly being TRBD1 (6 bases). Trimming removed 0 bases from V and 0 bases from J, with 9 bases in between. In germline, CDR1 is SGHDT, CDR2 YYEEEE. This CDR3 comprises 16 residues.

Only a few counts were recorded for this clone. The chain employs TRBV15 and TRBJ2-7; weak D call: TRBD1 (6 bases). CDR1 and CDR2 (germline): LNHNV, YYDKDF (reference sequence). This CDR3 comprises 15 residues. With 0 bases removed from V and 4 bases from J, the gap between germline ends came to 13 bases. The CDR3 bases are TGTGCCACCAGCAGAGACAGGGGAAAGGTATACGAGCAGTACTTC. It encodes CATSRDRGKVYEQYF. The full variable domain, in which reference TRBV15 and TRBJ2-7 provide the parts outside the CDR3, is DAMVIQNPRYQVTQFGKPVTLSCSQTLNHNVMYWYQQKSSQAPKLLFHYYDKDFNNEADTPDNFQSRRPNTSFCFLDIRSPGLGDTAMYLCATSRDRGKVYEQYFGPGTRLTVT.

This clone has a single count. The rearrangement joins TRBV2 to TRBJ1-2; D remains unclear. V lost 3 bases, J lost 4 bases, and 15 bases lay in between. The CDR3 consists of 15 residues. In germline, CDR1 is SNHLY, CDR2 FYNNEI. The DNA for the CDR3 is TGTGCCAGCAGTGAGTCACACGGAGGGATCTATGGCTACACCTTC. It specifies CASSESHGGIYGYTF.

The rearrangement joins TRBV6-1 to TRBJ1-1; TRBD1 might be the D (6 bases). This CDR3 is built from 13 residues. Deletions cut 5 bases from V and 1 base from J, with 8 bases between. Germline lookup yields CDR1 MNHNS and CDR2 SASEGT. The CDR3 region is CASSFRGNTEAFF. The CDR3 bases are TGTGCCAGCAGTTTCAGGGGGAACACTGAAGCTTTCTTT.

The rearrangement uses TRBV6-5 and TRBJ2-1, with 7 bases fitting TRBD1. The V segment lost 5 bases and the J segment 5 bases; nucleotides outside the gene matches: 6. The CDR3 consists of 14 residues. Germline V lookup: CDR1 MNHEY, CDR2 SVGAGI. CDR3 in amino acids: CASSNPGTDNEQFF. Written as DNA, the CDR3 is TGTGCCAGCAGTAACCCCGGGACAGACAATGAGCAGTTCTTC.

The CDR3 sequence: CASSVSGTGVNEKLFF. CDR3 bases: TGTGCCAGCAGCGTATCTGGGACAGGGGTTAATGAAAAACTGTTTTTT. The J gene is TRBJ1-4, the V gene TRBV9; 10 nucleotides line up with TRBD1. Germline CDR1 and CDR2: SGDLS and YYNGEE. J was trimmed by 4 bases and V by 1 base; bases with no gene match: 4. CDR3 size: 16 residues.

This clone occurred a few times. The chain recombines TRBV11-2 with TRBJ1-4; 9 nucleotides match TRBD1. J lost 9 bases, V lost 6 bases, and 8 bases had no gene match. CDR3 length: 14 residues. CDR1 and CDR2 from the germline V gene are SGHAT and FQNNGV. The CDR3 DNA reads as TGTGCCAGCAGGGGTACCGGGACAGGGAAAAAACTGTTTTTT. Residues: CASRGTGTGKKLFF.

The CDR3 nucleotides read TGTGCCAGCTCACGGGACATTGGCACCGGGGAGCTGTTTTTT. Its translation: CASSRDIGTGELFF. The chain employs TRBV18 and TRBJ2-2, with a tentative D call TRBD1 (6 bases). The V end was cut by 4 bases, the J end by 4 bases, with 10 bases between. This CDR3 comprises 14 residues. CDR1 is KGHSH and CDR2 is LQKENI in the germline V gene.

The chain is built from TRBV30 and TRBJ1-1; D gene ambiguous. Between the trimmed V and J ends, which lost 0 bases and 2 bases, there was a span of 7 bases. The CDR3 runs to 13 residues. Germline CDR1 and CDR2: GTSNPN and SVGIG (reference sequence). The CDR3 DNA follows: TGTGCCTGGAGTGTACGGGTCAACACTGAAGCTTTCTTT. Protein product: CAWSVRVNTEAFF. The full variable domain, its missing parts supplied by reference TRBV30 and TRBJ1-1, is SQTIHQWPATLVQPVGSPLSLECTVEGTSNPNLYWYRQAAGRGLQLLFYSVGIGQISSEVPQNLSASRPQDRQFILSSKKLLLSDSGFYLCAWSVRVNTEAFFGQGTRLTVV.

This chain links TRBV5-6 with TRBJ2-2, with 8 positions matching TRBD2. Germline values: CDR1 SGHDT, CDR2 YYEEEE. V lost 3 bases, J lost 4 bases, and 14 bases stayed unmatched. This CDR3 contains 18 residues. As DNA, the CDR3 is TGTGCCAGCAGCTGGGACGGAGGGCTAGCGGGTCCCACCGGGGAGCTGTTTTTT. It encodes CASSWDGGLAGPTGELFF.

The chain has TRBV2 and TRBJ2-1; D is possibly TRBD1 (5 bases). The CDR3 contains 13 residues. Per the germline V gene, CDR1 is SNHLY and CDR2 is FYNNEI. The ends were cut back, 7 bases at V and 5 bases at J, with 12 bases in the middle. CDR3 DNA: TGTGCCAGCACCTCGACAGATAACAATGAGCAGTTCTTC. Protein: CASTSTDNNEQFF.

This chain joins TRBV6-5 and TRBJ1-5; 7 nucleotides match TRBD1. Germline assignment: CDR1 MNHEY and CDR2 SVGAGI. CDR3 length equals 14 residues. The V gene end was trimmed by 6 bases and the J gene end by 5 bases; junction bases not matched to a gene: 7. The CDR3: CASRGTGEYQPQHF. Written as DNA, the CDR3 is TGTGCCAGCAGGGGTACAGGGGAATATCAGCCCCAGCATTTT.

This clone has just one count. The rearrangement joins TRBV28 to TRBJ1-3; possibly TRBD1 for D (5 bases). The V end lost 6 bases, the J end lost 2 bases, and 14 bases lay between the germline ends. Germline V CDR1 and CDR2: MDHEN, SYDVKM. This CDR3 is built from 15 residues. The CDR3 region has the DNA TGTGCCAGCAGGCCGGCGGGGGTCGCTGGAAACACCATATATTTT. Protein: CASRPAGVAGNTIYF.

This chain links TRBV5-1 with TRBJ2-7, with 8 bases aligning to TRBD1. CDR1 and CDR2 (germline): SGHRS, YFSETQ. Germline trimming cut 4 bases from V and 2 bases from J; bases unmatched to any gene: 5. The CDR3 runs 14 residues. As DNA, the CDR3 is TGCGCCAGCAGCCCGGGACAGGTAGCCTACGAGCAGTACTTC. The encoded protein is CASSPGQVAYEQYF.

This clone was observed once. The rearrangement links TRBV5-1 to TRBJ2-5, with D unresolved. Germline loops: CDR1 SGHRS, CDR2 YFSETQ. The CDR3 has 13 amino acids. Trimming removed 0 bases at V and 5 bases at J, with 8 bases between. CDR3 region: CASSLAPRETQYF. In DNA, the CDR3 is TGCGCCAGCAGCTTGGCCCCCCGGGAGACCCAGTACTTC.

This clone was found many times. The chain joins TRBV5-3 to TRBJ1-2; D is perhaps TRBD1 (6 bases). TRBV5-3 is assigned to the ORF class and has an uncertain function. This CDR3 spans 16 amino acids. Trimming removed 0 bases at V and 7 bases at J, with 19 bases between. The CDR3 bases are TGTGCCAGAAGCTTGGAGAAGCGGCAGGGGAAATGTGGCTACACCTTC. Protein sequence: CARSLEKRQGKCGYTF.

The rearrangement joins TRBV5-1 to TRBJ2-7; the match to TRBD2 covers 7 bases. The CDR3 has 16 amino acids. The trim removed 2 bases at V and 2 bases at J, leaving 10 bases unmatched. CDR1 and CDR2 (germline): SGHRS, YFSETQ. DNA of the CDR3: TGCGCCAGCAGCTTTCGGACTAGTCTAGAAGCCTACGAGCAGTACTTC. This translates into CASSFRTSLEAYEQYF.

The rearrangement uses TRBV28 and TRBJ1-5; TRBD1 is a possible D gene (6 bases). The length of the CDR3 is 14 residues. The germline gives CDR1 MDHEN, CDR2 SYDVKM. Trimming cost V 10 bases and J 5 bases, with 18 bases left between them. CDR3 nucleotide sequence: TGTGCCACTCTAACAGGGACGAGGGATCAGCCCCAGCATTTT. It translates to CATLTGTRDQPQHF.

This chain connects TRBV5-5 to TRBJ2-7; tentatively, D is TRBD1 (9 bases). Germline V lookup: CDR1 SGHKS, CDR2 YYEKEE (reference sequence). This CDR3 spans 17 amino acids. V was shortened by 4 bases and J by 4 bases, with 24 bases between the two germline ends. The CDR3 is CASSGRPGQGTRYEQYF. The CDR3, as DNA: TGTGCCAGCAGCGGCCGGCCTGGACAGGGGACTAGGTACGAGCAGTACTTC.

This chain uses TRBV4-1 with TRBJ2-7, with 9 nucleotides matching TRBD2. Trimming at V came to 3 bases and at J to 3 bases, leaving 6 bases not matched to a gene. The CDR3 consists of 15 residues. CDR1 is MGHRA, CDR2 YSYEKL, per germline. The CDR3 DNA is TGCGCCAGCAGCCACCAAGCGGGAGGACTCTACGAGCAGTACTTC. Translated: CASSHQAGGLYEQYF.

The chain is built from TRBV6-4 and TRBJ2-6; D ambiguous. This CDR3 has 18 residues. From germline, CDR1 is MRHNA and CDR2 SNTAGT. V shed 0 bases and J shed 0 bases, with 12 bases lying between them. The CDR3 nucleotides are TGTGCCAGCAGTGACTCGATAGTCAGGCGCTCTGGGGCCAACGTCCTGACTTTC. It is translated as CASSDSIVRRSGANVLTF.

This clone was seen a few times. The V and J genes are TRBV15 and TRBJ1-5; D is uncertain. Germline values: CDR1 LNHNV, CDR2 YYDKDF (reference sequence). The CDR3 is 13 amino acids. V was trimmed by 4 bases and J by 6 bases, leaving 10 bases between them. The CDR3 region is CATSNSKAQPQHF. CDR3 coding DNA: TGTGCCACCAGCAACTCAAAAGCTCAGCCCCAGCATTTT.

The chain recombines TRBV5-4 with TRBJ2-4; weak D call: TRBD2 (6 bases). Trimming cost V 4 bases and J 6 bases, with 11 bases left between them. Germline loops: CDR1 SGHNT, CDR2 YYREEE (reference sequence). This CDR3 has 13 amino acids. This CDR3 reads CASSGDSVNIQYF. Written as DNA, the CDR3 is TGTGCCAGCAGCGGGGACTCCGTAAACATTCAGTACTTC.